These 5 T cell receptor beta chains came from one sample sequenced in a study of cytomegalovirus exposure and HLA in healthy donors. Both 60 Vbeta primers and 13 Jbeta primers went into the PCR. Clones were read by immunoSEQ multiplex PCR, and TCRdb kept only the in-frame ones, dropping some. Of roughly 98,000 clones listed, around 68% are singletons. The specimen was PBMCs. These receptors were collected from a man between 50 and 59 years old in good health and CMV-seronegative.

The CDR3 nucleotides read TGCGCCAGGAGACAGGAGATGGGCTCCTATAATTCACCCCTCCACTTT. It codes for CARRQEMGSYNSPLHF. This chain uses TRBV23-1 with TRBJ1-6, with D possibly TRBD1 on 6 matching bases. TRBV23-1 is an ORF, with its function uncertain. The V gene lost 9 bases and the J gene lost 0 bases, with 15 bases spanning the gap. The length of the CDR3 is 16 residues.

The rearrangement uses TRBV29-1 and TRBJ2-1, with a possible D match to TRBD2 (6 bases). The CDR3 is 12 amino acids. The V gene's germline CDR1 is SQVTM and CDR2 ANQGSEA. V lost 6 bases and J 7 bases, leaving 13 bases between the germline ends. The CDR3 loop is CSVGLYYNEQFF. In DNA, the CDR3 is TGCAGCGTGGGACTTTACTATAATGAGCAGTTCTTC.

The rearrangement joins TRBV7-9 to TRBJ2-3; D gene ambiguous. V lost 7 bases and J 11 bases, leaving 13 bases between the germline ends. Germline-derived CDR1 and CDR2 are SEHNR and FQNEAQ (reference sequence). The CDR3 runs to 11 residues. The CDR3 nucleotides read TGTGCCAGCACCCTTGGGCAGTGGCAGTATTTT. It yields the protein CASTLGQWQYF.

The chain uses TRBV7-9 and TRBJ2-2, with a tentative D call TRBD2 (5 bases). The CDR3 has 15 residues. The germline V gene has CDR1 SEHNR and CDR2 FQNEAQ (reference sequence). V lost 1 base, J lost 4 bases, and 10 bases lay in between. This chain's CDR3 is CASSLELAGTGELFF. CDR3 DNA: TGTGCCAGCAGCTTAGAGCTAGCTGGCACCGGGGAGCTGTTTTTT.

V and J are TRBV5-6 and TRBJ1-1, with unresolved D. CDR3 length equals 15 residues. Germline CDR1 is SGHDT and CDR2 is YYEEEE. The germline V and J ends were trimmed by 1 base and 2 bases, with 12 bases remaining between them. CDR3 bases: TGTGCCAGCAGCTTGCCGTCCCCGTCTAACACTGAAGCTTTCTTT. Encoded protein: CASSLPSPSNTEAFF.